These T cell receptor beta chains were read from a single sample in a study of shared clonotypes between healthy human individuals. This table comes from immunoSEQ multiplex PCR, and its TCRdb copy is limited to in-frame clones, with some not included. Of about 1.5 million clones detected, 96% appear once; the ten largest clones hold approximately 1.1%. Sequenced input: naive CD4+ T cells sorted from blood. The origin of the receptors is a man aged 25 to 40 in good health. CDR3s include the opening cysteine and the closing phenylalanine or tryptophan. A D gene is named only where the DNA matches it firmly. Clone size appears in some rows only: once, few, many, or a class for an expanded clone.

v_call: TRBV9; d_call: TRBD2; clone_size: NA; cdr3_aa: CASSVGTSRSSYNEQFF
v_call: TRBV25-1; d_call: NA; clone_size: NA; cdr3_aa: CASSESQETQYF
v_call: TRBV5-1; d_call: TRBD1; clone_size: NA; cdr3_aa: CASSLWDRNTEAFF
v_call: TRBV7-8; d_call: TRBD1; clone_size: NA; cdr3_aa: CASSLGTGQSYEQYF
v_call: TRBV30; d_call: NA; clone_size: NA; cdr3_aa: CAWSVRGPIYEQYF
v_call: TRBV13; d_call: TRBD2; clone_size: NA; cdr3_aa: CASSLVGLAGNNEQFF
v_call: TRBV10-3; d_call: TRBD1; clone_size: NA; cdr3_aa: CALHPKKTGPTGEQYF
v_call: TRBV5-1; d_call: NA; clone_size: NA; cdr3_aa: CASSYTVLDTQYF
v_call: TRBV11-2; d_call: NA; clone_size: once; cdr3_aa: CASSLVWAGNNEQFF
v_call: TRBV19; d_call: NA; clone_size: NA; cdr3_aa: CASSRHGSEKLFF
v_call: TRBV29-1; d_call: TRBD1; clone_size: NA; cdr3_aa: CSVVAGGTENTIYF
v_call: TRBV6-5; d_call: NA; clone_size: NA; cdr3_aa: CASRGIHEQYF
v_call: TRBV9; d_call: NA; clone_size: once; cdr3_aa: CASSAELAPGEQYF
v_call: TRBV14; d_call: NA; clone_size: NA; cdr3_aa: CASSRTIVGANVLTF
v_call: TRBV28; d_call: TRBD2; clone_size: NA; cdr3_aa: CASSSLAGVPPGELFF
v_call: TRBV4-2; d_call: TRBD1; clone_size: NA; cdr3_aa: CASSPNADRGFGNQPQHF
v_call: TRBV6-1; d_call: NA; clone_size: NA; cdr3_aa: CASSGGQGTDTQYF
v_call: TRBV5-4; d_call: TRBD1; clone_size: NA; cdr3_aa: CASSHRDRENIQYF
v_call: TRBV12-5; d_call: NA; clone_size: NA; cdr3_aa: CASGLSDSRLNTEAFF
v_call: TRBV5-1; d_call: TRBD2; clone_size: NA; cdr3_aa: CASSSGLAGGNEQFF
v_call: TRBV14; d_call: NA; clone_size: NA; cdr3_aa: CASSQEDWWSYNEQFF
v_call: TRBV29-1; d_call: NA; clone_size: NA; cdr3_aa: CSVGAQGGTEAFF
v_call: TRBV5-4; d_call: NA; clone_size: NA; cdr3_aa: CASSLVSNDEQYF
v_call: TRBV18; d_call: TRBD2; clone_size: NA; cdr3_aa: CASSPAGGVYEQYF
v_call: TRBV5-4; d_call: TRBD2; clone_size: NA; cdr3_aa: CASSLILAGGEETQYF
v_call: TRBV5-4; d_call: NA; clone_size: NA; cdr3_aa: CAALGAPGGELFF
v_call: TRBV12-5; d_call: NA; clone_size: once; cdr3_aa: CASGFKRGSYNEQFF
v_call: TRBV30; d_call: TRBD2; clone_size: NA; cdr3_aa: CAWNRGRFYEQYF
v_call: TRBV2; d_call: TRBD2; clone_size: NA; cdr3_aa: CASSPLAGGWDEQFF
v_call: TRBV18; d_call: NA; clone_size: NA; cdr3_aa: CASSPPIGKGSYEQYF
v_call: TRBV6-6; d_call: NA; clone_size: NA; cdr3_aa: CASSSSGTAEEKLFF
v_call: TRBV5-5; d_call: TRBD1; clone_size: NA; cdr3_aa: CASSIDRAGNTIYF
v_call: TRBV5-1; d_call: TRBD2; clone_size: NA; cdr3_aa: CASSLAAGANTGELFF
v_call: TRBV15; d_call: NA; clone_size: NA; cdr3_aa: CATSRDEVRLEYRYTF
v_call: TRBV5-6; d_call: TRBD1; clone_size: once; cdr3_aa: CASSPKTGVFWGYTF
v_call: TRBV7-2; d_call: NA; clone_size: NA; cdr3_aa: CASSFLSSGPYNEQFF
v_call: TRBV7-2; d_call: TRBD2; clone_size: NA; cdr3_aa: CASSLRGLGFSLYRETQYF
v_call: TRBV6-5; d_call: TRBD1; clone_size: few; cdr3_aa: CASSYSPGTGYEQYF
v_call: TRBV30; d_call: NA; clone_size: NA; cdr3_aa: CAWSVRLEAGEQFF
v_call: TRBV28; d_call: TRBD1; clone_size: NA; cdr3_aa: CASSPPPDRDQRTDTQYF
v_call: TRBV19; d_call: TRBD1; clone_size: NA; cdr3_aa: CASSTRQGGPYEQYF
v_call: TRBV19; d_call: NA; clone_size: NA; cdr3_aa: CASSTLLRDASTDTQYF
v_call: TRBV7-8; d_call: TRBD2; clone_size: once; cdr3_aa: CASSQRTTSGRGSYEQYF
v_call: TRBV19; d_call: TRBD1; clone_size: NA; cdr3_aa: CASSRQGASYEQYF
v_call: TRBV2; d_call: NA; clone_size: NA; cdr3_aa: CASRLDSGRANTEAFF
v_call: TRBV7-6; d_call: NA; clone_size: NA; cdr3_aa: CASSLLGEGVLTDTQYF
v_call: TRBV5-1; d_call: TRBD1; clone_size: NA; cdr3_aa: CASNLGGAETQYF
v_call: TRBV19; d_call: NA; clone_size: NA; cdr3_aa: CASSRTDTQYF
v_call: TRBV18; d_call: NA; clone_size: NA; cdr3_aa: CASSAVPPVGETQYF
v_call: TRBV15; d_call: TRBD2; clone_size: NA; cdr3_aa: CATRARGSEQFF
v_call: TRBV19; d_call: TRBD2; clone_size: NA; cdr3_aa: CASRGTSANSYNEQFF
v_call: TRBV5-1; d_call: TRBD2; clone_size: NA; cdr3_aa: CASSWDSGTTGELFF
v_call: TRBV5-5; d_call: TRBD2; clone_size: NA; cdr3_aa: CASRRTSGRRNEQFF
v_call: TRBV5-1; d_call: TRBD1; clone_size: NA; cdr3_aa: CASSFPGTGSEETQYF
v_call: TRBV4-1; d_call: NA; clone_size: NA; cdr3_aa: CASSQEGAGTRETQYF
v_call: TRBV29-1; d_call: NA; clone_size: NA; cdr3_aa: CSVQSGQETQYF
v_call: TRBV5-1; d_call: TRBD2; clone_size: NA; cdr3_aa: CASSSSPGGQETQYF
v_call: TRBV5-1; d_call: NA; clone_size: NA; cdr3_aa: CASSFSGVIPYEQYF
v_call: TRBV19; d_call: NA; clone_size: NA; cdr3_aa: CASRVSGANVLTF
v_call: TRBV9; d_call: NA; clone_size: NA; cdr3_aa: CASSNTGPHEQFF